A selection of T cell receptor beta chains follows, all from one sample in a study of cytomegalovirus exposure and HLA in healthy donors. Only in-frame clones appear in the TCRdb table, and some are missing; sequencing was by immunoSEQ multiplex PCR. The sample gives under 200,000 clones, 75% to 85% of which show up once; approximately 0.39% is in the top ten. The sample taken for sequencing was PBMCs. The receptor set was obtained from a male donor in good health and CMV-seropositive. Both conserved end residues are part of each CDR3. D genes are given only for firm matches. Not all rows give a size; the values are once, few, many and, for expanded clones, a class.

TRBJ2-7	TRBV6-5	-	-	CASSYTYGQMSGEQYF
TRBJ2-5	TRBV4-3	-	-	CASSQGMRLETQYF
TRBJ2-5	TRBV7-2	-	-	CASSLVVGVQETQYF
TRBJ2-3	TRBV5-6	TRBD2	-	CASSLIPGTSGTYTQYF
TRBJ2-3	TRBV6-1	-	-	CASSASVLRGDTQYF
TRBJ2-7	TRBV19	-	-	CASDQGNEQYF
TRBJ2-5	TRBV7-9	TRBD2	-	CASSQREGTQYF
TRBJ2-2	TRBV6-5	-	-	CASSSRWGLGSGELFF
TRBJ1-1	TRBV18	-	-	CASSPLGGRGFAEAFF
TRBJ1-1	TRBV29-1	TRBD1	-	CSVTTGVAEAFF
TRBJ2-7	TRBV4-2	TRBD2	-	CASSQGLAGVYEQYF
TRBJ2-7	TRBV7-8	TRBD1	-	CASSQPGTGGYEQYF
TRBJ2-2	TRBV9	TRBD2	-	CASSVSPGLHTGELFF
TRBJ2-7	TRBV5-1	TRBD2	-	CASSFNREGSSYEQYF
TRBJ2-7	TRBV6-6	TRBD2	-	CASSYATSGGDYEQYF
TRBJ2-7	TRBV9	-	-	CASSVEGDWAGEQYF
TRBJ2-3	TRBV2	TRBD2	few	CASSVGAGGTDTQYF
TRBJ2-3	TRBV9	-	-	CASSANTDTQYF
TRBJ2-2	TRBV19	TRBD2	-	CASRSGGASYGELFF
TRBJ1-1	TRBV7-2	TRBD1	-	CASSLGTGMNTEAFF
TRBJ2-7	TRBV5-5	TRBD1	-	CASTMTGVTYEQYF
TRBJ1-2	TRBV5-6	-	once	CASSSDSFGGYTF
TRBJ2-7	TRBV28	-	-	CASRSPVLEQYF
TRBJ2-4	TRBV19	-	-	CASSIGAVGVENIQYF
TRBJ1-5	TRBV30	-	-	CAWRMSSQGNQPQHF
TRBJ2-5	TRBV5-4	TRBD2	-	CASSFKGGGRAEEQYF
TRBJ2-1	TRBV7-2	TRBD2	-	CASSLALAGGYNEQFF
TRBJ1-3	TRBV7-9	-	-	CASLGQRTGNTIYF
TRBJ2-1	TRBV9	TRBD2	-	CASSLGGIEQFF
TRBJ2-7	TRBV6-1	TRBD2	-	CASSDPRKGLGPFGSYF
-	TRBV5-4	TRBD2	-	CASSLALAERGSYEQYF
TRBJ2-5	TRBV27	-	-	CASSFWGPQETQYF
TRBJ2-3	TRBV11-3	-	-	CASSFQGYADTQYF
TRBJ2-3	TRBV6-5	TRBD2	once	CASSYSSGGYTQYF
TRBJ1-2	TRBV28	-	-	CASSFGGLLGYTF
TRBJ2-7	TRBV10-3	TRBD2	once	CAISQRAGVYEQYF
TRBJ2-7	TRBV27	-	-	CASSSGSWAEQYF
TRBJ2-6	TRBV9	-	once	CASSVGEGGASGANVLTF